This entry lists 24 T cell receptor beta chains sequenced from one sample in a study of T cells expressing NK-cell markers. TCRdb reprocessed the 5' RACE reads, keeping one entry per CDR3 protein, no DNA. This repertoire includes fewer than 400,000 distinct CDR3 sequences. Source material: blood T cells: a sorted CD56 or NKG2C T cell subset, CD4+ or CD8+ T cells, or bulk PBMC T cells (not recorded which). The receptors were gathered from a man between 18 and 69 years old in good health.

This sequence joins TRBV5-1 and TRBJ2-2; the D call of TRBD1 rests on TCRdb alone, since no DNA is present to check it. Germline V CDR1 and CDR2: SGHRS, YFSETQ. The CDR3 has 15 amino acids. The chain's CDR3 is CASSLSRGDTGELFF.

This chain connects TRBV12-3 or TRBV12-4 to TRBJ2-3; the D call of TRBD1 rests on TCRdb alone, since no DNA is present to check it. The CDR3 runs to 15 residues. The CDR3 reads CASSFRAGGADTQYF.

CDR3 residues: CAIAWRGGDTQYF. The chain combines TRBV10-3 with TRBJ2-3; TCRdb designates TRBD1, a call that cannot be tested without DNA. CDR1 and CDR2 from the germline V gene are ENHRY and SYGVKD. This CDR3 spans 13 amino acids.

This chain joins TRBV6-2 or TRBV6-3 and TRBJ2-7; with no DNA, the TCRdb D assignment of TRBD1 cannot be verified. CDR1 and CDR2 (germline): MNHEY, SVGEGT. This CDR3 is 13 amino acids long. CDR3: CASSATQGSEQYF.

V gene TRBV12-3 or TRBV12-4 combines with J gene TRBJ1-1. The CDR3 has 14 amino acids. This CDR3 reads CASSSTTLNTEAFF.

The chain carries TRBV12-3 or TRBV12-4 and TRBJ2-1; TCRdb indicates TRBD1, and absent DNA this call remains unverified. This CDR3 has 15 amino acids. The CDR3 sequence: CASRTRTDYLNEQFF.

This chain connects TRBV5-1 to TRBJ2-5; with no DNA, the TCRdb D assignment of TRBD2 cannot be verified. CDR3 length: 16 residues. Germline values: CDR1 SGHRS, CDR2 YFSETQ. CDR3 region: CASSLGGGGAAETQYF.

The CDR3: CSAERTDTEAFF. The V call is TRBV29-1, the J call TRBJ1-1; there is no DNA to check the TCRdb D call of TRBD1. The V gene's germline CDR1 is SQVTM and CDR2 ANQGSEA. The CDR3 spans 12 residues.

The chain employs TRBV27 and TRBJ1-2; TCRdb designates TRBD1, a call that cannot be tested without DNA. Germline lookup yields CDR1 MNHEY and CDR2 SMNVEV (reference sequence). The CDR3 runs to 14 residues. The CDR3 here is CASSLKGTGAGYTF.

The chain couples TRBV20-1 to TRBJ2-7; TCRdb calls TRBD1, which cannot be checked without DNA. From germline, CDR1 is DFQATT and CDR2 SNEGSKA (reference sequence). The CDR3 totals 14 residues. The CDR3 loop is CSAPDTGVSYEQYF.

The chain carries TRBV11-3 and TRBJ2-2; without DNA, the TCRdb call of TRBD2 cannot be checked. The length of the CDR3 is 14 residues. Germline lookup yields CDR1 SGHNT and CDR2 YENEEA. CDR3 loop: CASRPSPKDGELFF.

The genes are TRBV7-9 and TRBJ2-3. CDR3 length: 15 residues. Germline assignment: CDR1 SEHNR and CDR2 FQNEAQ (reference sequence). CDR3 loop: CASSLATILADTQYF.

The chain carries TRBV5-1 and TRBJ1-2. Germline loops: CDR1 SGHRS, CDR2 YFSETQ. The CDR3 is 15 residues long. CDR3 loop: CASSLLREGMSGYTF.

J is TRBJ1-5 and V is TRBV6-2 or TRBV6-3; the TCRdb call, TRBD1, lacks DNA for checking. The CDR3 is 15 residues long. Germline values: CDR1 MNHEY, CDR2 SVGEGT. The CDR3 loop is CASSYSQGARQPQHF.

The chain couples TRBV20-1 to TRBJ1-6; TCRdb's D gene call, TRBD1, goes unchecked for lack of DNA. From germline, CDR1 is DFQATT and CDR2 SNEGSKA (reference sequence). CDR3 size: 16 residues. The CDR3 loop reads CSARGMPGAGNSPLHF.

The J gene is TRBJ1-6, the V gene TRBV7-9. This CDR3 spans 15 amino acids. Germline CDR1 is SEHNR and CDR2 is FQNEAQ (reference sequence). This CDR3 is CASSLSGKGNSPLHF.

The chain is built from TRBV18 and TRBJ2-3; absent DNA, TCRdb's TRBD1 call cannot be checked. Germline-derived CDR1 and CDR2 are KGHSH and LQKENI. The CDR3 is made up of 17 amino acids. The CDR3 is CASSPRADRRGTDTQYF.

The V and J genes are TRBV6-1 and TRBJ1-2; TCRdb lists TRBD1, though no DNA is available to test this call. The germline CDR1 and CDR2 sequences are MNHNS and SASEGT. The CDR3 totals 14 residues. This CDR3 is CASGGGQGRYGYTF.

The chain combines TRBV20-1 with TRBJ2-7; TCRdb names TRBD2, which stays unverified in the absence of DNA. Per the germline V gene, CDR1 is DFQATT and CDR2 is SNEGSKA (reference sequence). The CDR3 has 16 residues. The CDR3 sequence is CSARDWVAGGGYEQYF.

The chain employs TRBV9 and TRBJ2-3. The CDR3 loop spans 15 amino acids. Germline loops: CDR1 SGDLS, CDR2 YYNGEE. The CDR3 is CASSGHWKSTDTQYF.

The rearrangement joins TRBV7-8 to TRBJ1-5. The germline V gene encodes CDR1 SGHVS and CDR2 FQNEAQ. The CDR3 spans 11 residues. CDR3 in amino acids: CASRFIQPQHF.

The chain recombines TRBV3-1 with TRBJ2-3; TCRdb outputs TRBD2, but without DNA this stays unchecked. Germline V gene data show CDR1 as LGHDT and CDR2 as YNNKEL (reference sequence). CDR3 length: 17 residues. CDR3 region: CASSPLILAKSTDTQYF.

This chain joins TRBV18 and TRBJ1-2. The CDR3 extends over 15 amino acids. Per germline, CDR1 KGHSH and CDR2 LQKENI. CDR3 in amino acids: CASSPDRTDNYGYTF.

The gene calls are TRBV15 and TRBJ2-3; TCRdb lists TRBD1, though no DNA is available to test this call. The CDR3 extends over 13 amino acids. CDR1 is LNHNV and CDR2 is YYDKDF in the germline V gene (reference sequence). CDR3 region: CATRRDRRDTQYF. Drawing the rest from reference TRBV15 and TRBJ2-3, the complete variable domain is DAMVIQNPRYQVTQFGKPVTLSCSQTLNHNVMYWYQQKSSQAPKLLFHYYDKDFNNEADTPDNFQSRRPNTSFCFLDIRSPGLGDTAMYLCATRRDRRDTQYFGPGTRLTVL.